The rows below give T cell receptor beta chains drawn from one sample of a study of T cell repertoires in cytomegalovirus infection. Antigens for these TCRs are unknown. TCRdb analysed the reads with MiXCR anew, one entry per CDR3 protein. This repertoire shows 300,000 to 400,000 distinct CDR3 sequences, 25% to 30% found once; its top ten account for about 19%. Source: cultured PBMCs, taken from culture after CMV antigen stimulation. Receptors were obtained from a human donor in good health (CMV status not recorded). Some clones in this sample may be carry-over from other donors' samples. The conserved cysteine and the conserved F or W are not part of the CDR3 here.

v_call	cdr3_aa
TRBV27	ASSHGLAAQETQY
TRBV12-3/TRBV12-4	ASNLKSGNTIY
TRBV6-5	ASRFTGSSPQH
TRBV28	ASSLFPGLNQPQH
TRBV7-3	ASSLSGEVSDEQF
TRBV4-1	ASSRGGKDNEQF
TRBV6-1	ASSRPGQAYNEQF
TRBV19	ASSMTEVNEQF
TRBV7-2	ASSLPSVGELF
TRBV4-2	ASSQGRDTDTQY
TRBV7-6	ASSLASGVRLADTYEQY
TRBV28	ASSLRRVHMNTEAF
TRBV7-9	ASSRTGTFGNQPQH
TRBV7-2	ASSLGSRPNTGELF
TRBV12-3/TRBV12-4	ASRDHGVNTEAF
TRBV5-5	ASSFEGDDYGYT
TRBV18	ASSPVSQGHMNTEAF
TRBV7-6	ASSRARGQETQY
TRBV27	ASRSEGLGSNQPQH
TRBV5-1	ASSPDENYGYT
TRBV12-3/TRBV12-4	ASSFLGQAR
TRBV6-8	ASSYSYRQPQH
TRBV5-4	ASSSLQGPLQGAF
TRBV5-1	ASSPGTTTYQETQY